A single sample gave rise to the 25 T cell receptor beta chains below, sequenced in a study of T cell repertoires in cytomegalovirus infection. MiXCR was run by TCRdb on the reads, yielding one entry per CDR3 protein. The data show some 800,000 distinct CDR3 sequences, about 33% seen once. For these TCRs, the target antigens are not known. Sequences were derived from cultured CD8+ T cells from PBMCs, sampled from culture after CMV antigen stimulation. These receptors were collected from a human donor in good health (CMV status not recorded). Some clones in this sample may be carry-over from other donors' samples.

This clonotype was seen a few times. This chain links TRBV6-2 or TRBV6-3 with TRBJ1-2; 8 nucleotides match TRBD1. The ends lost 4 bases at V and 4 bases at J; junction bases unmatched: 8. The V gene's germline CDR1 is MNHEY and CDR2 SVGEGT. The CDR3 has 15 residues. CDR3 DNA sequence: TGTGCCAGCAGTTCCGACCGACAGGGGCTCTATGGCTACACCTTC. It yields the protein CASSSDRQGLYGYTF.

V and J are TRBV12-3 or TRBV12-4 and TRBJ1-2; possible D gene TRBD1, 5 bases. The CDR3 is 14 residues long. Deletions cut 2 bases from V and 8 bases from J, with 15 bases between. This CDR3 is CASSLRGPTGGYTF. The CDR3 DNA reads as TGTGCCAGCAGTTTAAGGGGTCCCACGGGAGGCTACACCTTC.

This clonotype appeared many times. The rearrangement links TRBV19 to TRBJ2-2; D is unclear. Germline CDR1 is LNHDA and CDR2 is SQIVND (reference sequence). Deletions cut 5 bases from V and 7 bases from J, with 8 bases between. The CDR3 covers 12 residues. CDR3 loop: CASSFLRGELFF. The CDR3 DNA reads TGTGCCAGTAGTTTTTTGCGCGGGGAGCTGTTTTTT. The variable domain in full, completed from reference TRBV19 and TRBJ2-2, reads DGGITQSPKYLFRKEGQNVTLSCEQNLNHDAMYWYRQDPGQGLRLIYYSQIVNDFQKGDIAEGYSVSREKKESFPLTVTSAQKNPTAFYLCASSFLRGELFFGEGSRLTVL.

In this sample, this clonotype turned up many times. The V gene is TRBV7-2, the J gene TRBJ1-2; weak D call: TRBD1 (5 bases). The CDR3 totals 16 residues. With 1 base removed from V and 1 base from J, the gap between germline ends came to 13 bases. Germline loops: CDR1 SGHTA, CDR2 FQGNSA. The CDR3 protein is CASSLEWAGYNYGYTF. Here the CDR3 DNA reads TGTGCCAGCAGCTTAGAGTGGGCAGGGTATAACTATGGCTACACCTTC. Full variable domain (remainder filled in from reference TRBV7-2 and TRBJ1-2): GAGVSQSPSNKVTEKGKDVELRCDPISGHTALYWYRQSLGQGLEFLIYFQGNSAPDKSGLPSDRFSAERTGGSVSTLTIQRTQQEDSAVYLCASSLEWAGYNYGYTFGSGTRLTVV.

This sequence joins TRBV7-9 and TRBJ1-2; D uncertain. CDR1 and CDR2 from the germline V gene are SEHNR and FQNEAQ (reference sequence). The CDR3 runs 15 residues. V lost 4 bases and J 4 bases, leaving 16 bases between the germline ends. The CDR3 spells CASSSLDPRVYGYTF. In DNA, the CDR3 is TGTGCCAGCAGCTCCCTGGACCCACGGGTCTATGGCTACACCTTC.

The table lists this clonotype with many counts. The J gene is TRBJ2-5, the V gene TRBV7-6; perhaps TRBD1 as D (5 bases). The germline CDR1 and CDR2 sequences are SGHVS and FNYEAQ. CDR3 size: 13 residues. V shed 5 bases and J shed 4 bases, with 11 bases lying between them. The CDR3 protein is CASSQGPPETQYF. CDR3 nucleotide sequence: TGTGCCAGCAGCCAGGGCCCACCAGAGACCCAGTACTTC.

In its sample, this clonotype was seen many times. The chain carries TRBV7-2 and TRBJ1-1; possible D gene TRBD1, 5 bases. CDR3 size: 15 residues. Germline values: CDR1 SGHTA, CDR2 FQGNSA. Between the trimmed V and J ends, which lost 5 bases and 1 base, there was a span of 14 bases. CDR3 amino acids: CASSLRGRSNTEAFF. CDR3 coding DNA: TGTGCCAGCAGCCTTCGGGGCAGGTCGAACACTGAAGCTTTCTTT. Filled out from reference TRBV7-2 and TRBJ1-1, the complete variable domain reads GAGVSQSPSNKVTEKGKDVELRCDPISGHTALYWYRQSLGQGLEFLIYFQGNSAPDKSGLPSDRFSAERTGGSVSTLTIQRTQQEDSAVYLCASSLRGRSNTEAFFGQGTRLTVV.

The chain carries TRBV9 and TRBJ2-3; weak D call: TRBD1 (5 bases). V gave up 3 bases and J gave up 6 bases, with 17 bases separating them. This CDR3 contains 15 residues. From germline, CDR1 is SGDLS and CDR2 YYNGEE. The chain's CDR3 is CASSEQDLWWDTQYF. CDR3 sequence (DNA): TGTGCCAGCAGCGAACAGGATCTCTGGTGGGATACGCAGTATTTT.

This clonotype was seen a handful of times. This sequence joins TRBV6-1 and TRBJ1-1, with TRBD1 matching over 9 bases. Germline V gene data show CDR1 as MNHNS and CDR2 as SASEGT. V lost 9 bases, J lost 1 base, and 12 bases stayed unmatched. This CDR3 spans 16 amino acids. The CDR3 sequence: CASDTGTGWANTEAFF. The CDR3 coding sequence is TGTGCCAGTGACACCGGGACAGGGTGGGCGAACACTGAAGCTTTCTTT.

CDR3 sequence reads: CASSFQMNTGELFF. In nucleotides, the CDR3 is TGTGCCAGCAGTTTTCAGATGAACACCGGGGAGCTGTTTTTT. This chain uses TRBV6-6 with TRBJ2-2; D call uncertain. Trimming removed 4 bases at V and 1 base at J, with 7 bases between. There are 14 residues in the CDR3. Germline values: CDR1 MNHNY, CDR2 SVGAGI (reference sequence).

The chain is built from TRBV28 and TRBJ2-7; the match to TRBD1 covers 9 bases. Trimming at V came to 4 bases and at J to 3 bases, leaving 7 bases not matched to a gene. CDR3 length equals 15 residues. The germline CDR1 and CDR2 sequences are MDHEN and SYDVKM. The CDR3: CASSSRDRDHYEQYV. The CDR3 region has the DNA TGTGCCAGCAGTTCCCGGGACAGGGACCACTACGAGCAGTACGTC.

The chain has TRBV6-5 and TRBJ2-7; TRBD2 is a possible D gene (5 bases). Germline assignment: CDR1 MNHEY and CDR2 SVGAGI. Trimming took off 2 bases at V and 2 bases at J, with 10 bases between the two ends. The CDR3 consists of 14 residues. The CDR3 here is CASSYIRDTYEQYF. DNA of the CDR3: TGTGCCAGCAGTTACATCCGGGATACCTACGAGCAGTACTTC.

This clonotype was seen many times. The chain joins TRBV19 to TRBJ1-1; D is unclear. The CDR3 has 14 residues. Trimming removed 1 base at V and 8 bases at J, with 14 bases between. CDR1 is LNHDA and CDR2 is SQIVND in the germline V gene (reference sequence). Here the CDR3 reads CASSIGGVLAEAFF. As DNA, the CDR3 is TGTGCCAGTAGTATAGGTGGGGTCCTGGCCGAAGCTTTCTTT.

This clonotype appeared a few times. The chain couples TRBV7-9 to TRBJ1-2; tentatively, D is TRBD1 (6 bases). Trimming pared 6 bases from V and 5 bases from J, leaving 13 bases between. CDR1 SEHNR and CDR2 FQNEAQ come from the germline V gene (reference sequence). The CDR3 runs to 13 residues. The CDR3 spells CASRIQGRYGYTF. CDR3 DNA sequence: TGTGCCAGCAGAATACAGGGACGATATGGCTACACCTTC.

This clonotype was found many times. This chain joins TRBV7-9 and TRBJ2-1; 7 bases map to TRBD2. Looked up from germline, CDR1 is SEHNR and CDR2 is FQNEAQ (reference sequence). V was clipped by 7 bases and J by 6 bases; unmatched bases: 9. This CDR3 is built from 14 residues. This chain's CDR3 is CASKESGLRNEQFF. In nucleotides, the CDR3 is TGTGCCAGCAAAGAATCGGGACTACGCAATGAGCAGTTCTTC.

A word on this clonotype: At one boundary the junction diverges from the germline segment, which might be a read error. The V call is TRBV7-9, the J call TRBJ2-4; D unresolved. CDR1 is SEHNR and CDR2 is FQNEAQ in the germline V gene (reference sequence). The CDR3 covers 11 residues. The CDR3, as DNA: TGTGCCAGCAGCTTTACGGAGTACCCGATCTTC. It codes for CASSFTEYPIF.

This chain connects TRBV9 to TRBJ1-2; tentative D call: TRBD1 (5 bases). In germline, CDR1 is SGDLS, CDR2 YYNGEE. V dropped 5 bases and J dropped 1 base, with 15 bases sitting between them. The length of the CDR3 is 15 residues. CDR3 DNA sequence: TGTGCCAGCAGTGCGACGGGACGTCGTAACTATGGCTACACCTTC. Amino acid sequence: CASSATGRRNYGYTF.

The chain is built from TRBV20-1 and TRBJ1-2; perhaps TRBD1 as D (6 bases). The ends were cut back, 1 base at V and 5 bases at J, with 17 bases in the middle. This CDR3 comprises 15 residues. Germline loops: CDR1 DFQATT, CDR2 SNEGSKA (reference sequence). The CDR3 loop is CSARGGVRGSYGYTF. The CDR3 DNA reads as TGCAGTGCTAGAGGAGGGGTGAGGGGGTCATATGGCTACACCTTC.

The rearrangement links TRBV12-3 or TRBV12-4 to TRBJ2-7; D gene ambiguous. The CDR3 runs 12 residues. Trimming shortened V by 6 bases and J by 6 bases, and 12 bases separated the two germline ends. CDR3 protein: CASSPIIPEQYF. The CDR3 region has the DNA TGTGCCAGCAGCCCGATCATACCCGAGCAGTACTTC.

The chain employs TRBV20-1 and TRBJ2-5, with TRBD1 matching 7 bases. Trimming cost V 6 bases and J 1 base; bases outside gene matches: 11. CDR3 size: 15 residues. Germline V lookup: CDR1 DFQATT, CDR2 SNEGSKA (reference sequence). The CDR3 spells CSATSRDSSQETQYF. The CDR3, as DNA: TGCAGTGCCACGTCCCGGGACAGCTCCCAAGAGACCCAGTACTTC.

The rearrangement uses TRBV9 and TRBJ1-1, with 9 bases identical to TRBD1. The CDR3 has 16 amino acids. With 4 bases clipped from V and 4 bases from J, the junction kept 11 bases outside the gene matches. The germline CDR1 and CDR2 sequences are SGDLS and YYNGEE. CDR3 region: CASSSGTGRGGTEAFF. The CDR3 nucleotides read TGTGCCAGCAGCTCTGGGACAGGGAGGGGCGGCACTGAAGCTTTCTTT.

This clonotype turned up a few times. This chain links TRBV4-1 with TRBJ1-1; D unclear. Germline V lookup: CDR1 MGHRA, CDR2 YSYEKL. The CDR3 consists of 16 residues. Trimming left V 1 base short and J 5 bases short, with 17 bases between. The CDR3 here is CASSQVIYGIRTEAFF. CDR3 nucleotide sequence: TGCGCCAGCAGCCAAGTAATCTACGGCATCAGGACTGAAGCTTTCTTT.

This clonotype turned up a few times. The chain employs TRBV5-4 and TRBJ2-7; D possibly corresponds to TRBD1 (6 bases). Germline loops: CDR1 SGHNT, CDR2 YYREEE (reference sequence). This CDR3 spans 16 amino acids. Trimming removed 4 bases from V and 0 bases from J, with 17 bases in between. CDR3 amino acids: CASSSRGTPSSYEQYF. The CDR3 DNA follows: TGTGCCAGCAGCAGCCGAGGGACACCCAGCTCCTACGAGCAGTACTTC.

There are a few counts of this clonotype. The rearrangement uses TRBV2 and TRBJ1-6; D not resolved. CDR1 is SNHLY, CDR2 FYNNEI, per germline. The CDR3 has 13 amino acids. V lost 3 bases, J lost 7 bases, and 7 bases lay in between. CDR3 in DNA: TGTGCCAGCAGTGATGTACGGAATTCACCCCTCCACTTT. Translating gives CASSDVRNSPLHF. The complete variable domain, with remaining parts taken from reference TRBV2 and TRBJ1-6, reads EPEVTQTPSHQVTQMGQEVILRCVPISNHLYFYWYRQILGQKVEFLVSFYNNEISEKSEIFDDQFSVERPDGSNFTLKIRSTKLEDSAMYFCASSDVRNSPLHFGNGTRLTVT.

The chain uses TRBV6-9 and TRBJ1-5; TRBD1 agrees at 8 bases. Unmatched junction bases numbered 13, after V lost 5 bases and J lost 7 bases. Germline lookup yields CDR1 MNHGY and CDR2 SVAAGI. The CDR3 runs 16 residues. CDR3 DNA: TGTGCCAGCAGTGACTCTCCCTCCAGGGGGCTACAGCCCCAGCATTTT. Protein sequence: CASSDSPSRGLQPQHF.